The rows below give T cell receptor beta chains drawn from one sample of a study of T cells in Graves' hyperthyroidism and ophthalmopathy. TCRdb re-derived calls from the multiplex PCR reads in MiXCR, one entry per CDR3 protein. The table includes some 580,000 distinct CDR3 sequences, roughly 16% detected once. The sequenced material came from blood. The receptors were sampled from a middle-aged woman with Graves' ophthalmopathy. CDR3s include the opening cysteine and the closing phenylalanine or tryptophan. The D gene is left open where the match is weak. A row's size may be missing; if present it is once, few, many or a size class.

>TRBJ1-5|.|many|TRBV6-1|14
TGTGCCAGCAGTGAGGGATATAGCAATCAGCCCCAGCATTTT
CASSEGYSNQPQHF
>TRBJ1-1|.|many|TRBV3-1|11
TGTGCCAGCAGCCATGCTCAGGAGGCTTTCTTT
CASSHAQEAFF
>TRBJ2-3|.|.|TRBV2|15
TGTGCCAGCAGGGCAACTGGCGGGGCAATGAATACGCAGTATTTT
CASRATGGAMNTQYF
>TRBJ2-4|.|.|TRBV20-1|16
TGCAGTGCCCAACCGGACCCTTGGCTAGCCAAAAACATTCAGTACTTC
CSAQPDPWLAKNIQYF
>TRBJ2-3|.|.|TRBV30|17
TGTGCCTTTCAGCCTGTTGGACCCCCTTTTGCTGATTCTACGCAGTATTTT
CAFQPVGPPFADSTQYF
>TRBJ2-3|.|many|TRBV7-2|14
TGTGCCAGCAGCTCTCAGGGTAGGACAGATACGCAGTATTTT
CASSSQGRTDTQYF
>TRBJ2-1|TRBD2|many|TRBV11-2|16
TGTGCCAGCAGTACATACCAGCGGGGGTTCAGGGATGAGCAGTTCTTC
CASSTYQRGFRDEQFF
>TRBJ2-3|TRBD2|.|TRBV5-1|16
TGCGCCAGCAGCCCTCTAATCGGGCCGGGGGGAGATACGCAGTATTTT
CASSPLIGPGGDTQYF
>TRBJ1-1|TRBD1|many|TRBV28|14
TGTGCCAGCAGGGGAGGACAGGGAAGGAGTGAAGCTTTCTTT
CASRGGQGRSEAFF
>TRBJ1-2|.|many|TRBV7-2|15
TGTGCCAGCAGCCCAGCGCGACTTGTAATAGGCGGCTACACCTTC
CASSPARLVIGGYTF
>TRBJ2-7|.|.|TRBV29-1|12
TGCAGCGCTGGCTTGGGGGGAGACGAGCAGTACTTC
CSAGLGGDEQYF
>TRBJ2-1|TRBD1|.|TRBV3-1|15
TGTGCCGGCAGCCAAGGGACAGGGGGCTACAATGAGCAGTTCTTC
CAGSQGTGGYNEQFF
>TRBJ2-5|TRBD2|many|TRBV2|13
TGTGCCAGCACGGTGCGGGAGCTAGAGACCCAGTACTTC
CASTVRELETQYF
>TRBJ2-2|.|few|TRBV3-1|15
TGTGCCAGCAGCCAATGGGCTAGTCCCACCGGGGAGCTGTTTTTT
CASSQWASPTGELFF
>TRBJ2-3|TRBD2|.|TRBV20-1|15
TGCAGTGCTAGAGATAGCGGGGGGGCCACAGATACGCAGTATTTT
CSARDSGGATDTQYF
>TRBJ1-6|TRBD1|many|TRBV6-1|16
TGTGCCAGCAGTAGCAGCCCGGGACAGGGAGGCTCACCCCTCCACTTT
CASSSSPGQGGSPLHF
>TRBJ2-7|.|many|TRBV27|16
TGTGCCAGCAGTTTATCGGCACACTCCCTACCCTACGAGCAGTACTTC
CASSLSAHSLPYEQYF
>TRBJ2-3|TRBD2|few|TRBV4-1|18
TGCGCCAGCAGCCAGGGGACTAGCGGGGGGCCAGAGACAGATACGCAGTATTTT
CASSQGTSGGPETDTQYF
>TRBJ2-3|.|few|TRBV19|15
TGTGCCAGTAGTATCGGGGTCACTGGCACAGATACGCAGTATTTT
CASSIGVTGTDTQYF
>TRBJ2-6|.|.|TRBV13|14
TGTGCCAGCCAGGCCTTCTCTGGGGCCAACGTCCTGACTTTC
CASQAFSGANVLTF
>TRBJ2-5|.|few|TRBV5-1|14
TGCGCCAGCAGCAGAACGGGGGCCCAAGAGACCCAGTACTTC
CASSRTGAQETQYF
>TRBJ2-3|TRBD1|.|TRBV10-1|15
TGCGCCAGCAGTGACCCGGGACAGGGGGAAGATACGCAGTATTTT
CASSDPGQGEDTQYF
>TRBJ2-3|.|few|TRBV6-5|15
TGTGCCAGCAGTTACTCGTTGGCAGGCGCAGATACGCAGTATTTT
CASSYSLAGADTQYF
>TRBJ2-5|TRBD2|.|TRBV30|16
TGTGCCTGGAGTAAACCGGGACTAGCTATGTTGGAGACCCAGTACTTC
CAWSKPGLAMLETQYF
>TRBJ2-6|TRBD1|.|TRBV18|17
TGTGCCAGCTCACCGACAGGGGCTTACGATGGGGCCAACGTCCTGACTTTC
CASSPTGAYDGANVLTF
>TRBJ1-2|.|.|TRBV5-6|14
TGTGCCAGCAGCTTTCGACGGCAAAACTATGGCTACACCTTC
CASSFRRQNYGYTF
>TRBJ2-5|.|many|TRBV11-2|14
TGTGCCAGCAGCCTGACGCGTCCACAAGAGACCCAGTACTTC
CASSLTRPQETQYF
>TRBJ2-6|.|.|TRBV7-2|15
TGTGCCAGCAGCTTAATTGTGTCTGGGGCCAACGTCCTGACTTTC
CASSLIVSGANVLTF
>TRBJ2-2|.|few|TRBV5-5|16
TGTGCCAGCAGCTTGGTGTACGGGGGAAACACCGGGGAGCTGTTTTTT
CASSLVYGGNTGELFF
>TRBJ1-5|.|.|TRBV19|14
TGTGCCAGTAGAGAAAGATATAGCAATCAGCCCCAGCATTTT
CASRERYSNQPQHF
>TRBJ2-7|TRBD2|.|TRBV28|14
TGTGCCAGCAGCATGGGGGGGAGGGCCTACGAGCAGTACTTC
CASSMGGRAYEQYF
>TRBJ1-5|.|few|TRBV20-1|13
TGCAGTGCTATGGCAGGGATGAATCAGCCCCAGCATTTT
CSAMAGMNQPQHF
>TRBJ1-6|TRBD1|.|TRBV18|16
TGTGCCAGCTCACCACAAGGGACAGGAGGGAATTCACCCCTCCACTTT
CASSPQGTGGNSPLHF
>TRBJ2-7|.|many|TRBV2|15
TGTGCCAGCATCGACCCTGGCCTCTCCCCCTACGAGCAGTACTTC
CASIDPGLSPYEQYF
>TRBJ2-7|TRBD2|many|TRBV7-9|16
TGTGCCAGCAGCCCCCCGGGGGGAGCGGGGACCTACGAGCAGTACTTC
CASSPPGGAGTYEQYF
>TRBJ2-7|TRBD1|.|TRBV6-1|15
TGTGCCAGCAGTGACCCGGACAGGGTAGCGTACGAGCAGTACTTC
CASSDPDRVAYEQYF
>TRBJ2-5|TRBD1|few|TRBV2|15
TGTGCCAGCAGTGGCCCGAGGACAGGGGGGGAGACCCAGTACTTC
CASSGPRTGGETQYF
>TRBJ2-2|TRBD2|.|TRBV5-6|14
TGTGCCACTTGGCGACTAGCGTACACCGGGGAGCTGTTTTTT
CATWRLAYTGELFF
>TRBJ2-5|.|.|TRBV5-6|16
TGTGCCAGCAGCGGGTGGTCGGGACCGCCACAAGAGACCCAGTACTTC
CASSGWSGPPQETQYF
>TRBJ1-5|.|many|TRBV12-3/TRBV12-4|13
TGTGCCAGCAGTTTAGGGCCGCCAAGCCCCCAGCATTTT
CASSLGPPSPQHF
>TRBJ1-3|.|many|TRBV3-1|15
TGTGCCAGCAGCCATCACAGAGGGAGTGGAAACACCATATATTTT
CASSHHRGSGNTIYF
>TRBJ2-7|TRBD1|many|TRBV20-1|13
TGCAGTGCTGGGGGACAGGTCGCGACGGAGCAGTACTTC
CSAGGQVATEQYF
>TRBJ2-5|.|.|TRBV4-1|15
TGCGCCAGCAGCCAAGATTGGACTTATCAAGAGACCCAGTACTTC
CASSQDWTYQETQYF
>TRBJ1-5|.|many|TRBV28|17
TGTGCCAGCAGGCCCCAGGGATTTGGGGCTAGCAATCAGCCCCAGCATTTT
CASRPQGFGASNQPQHF
>TRBJ1-6|.|.|TRBV6-1|15
TGTGCCAGCAGTGAATCAGGATATGCTGATTCACCCCTCCACTTT
CASSESGYADSPLHF
>TRBJ1-2|.|few|TRBV20-1|12
TGCAGTGCCAACAGGGTTGTCGACGGCTACACCTTC
CSANRVVDGYTF
>TRBJ1-5|TRBD1|.|TRBV2|13
TGTGCCAGCGCGGGACAGGTTAAAGGCGCCCAGCATTTT
CASAGQVKGAQHF
>TRBJ1-5|.|many|TRBV2|16
TGTGCCAGCAGTGAGTTGTGGGGGATGGACAATCAGCCCCAGCATTTT
CASSELWGMDNQPQHF
>TRBJ2-1|TRBD2|.|TRBV6-1|15
TGTGCCAGTAAAGAGCGGGGGGGCTCCTACAATGAGCAGTTCTTC
CASKERGGSYNEQFF
>TRBJ2-2|.|.|TRBV20-1|13
TGCAGTGCTAGACTAGGACATACCGGGGAGCTGTTTTTT
CSARLGHTGELFF
>TRBJ1-5|.|.|TRBV4-2|15
TGTGCCAGCACCTCAAGCCCGGGCTACAATCAGCCCCAGCATTTT
CASTSSPGYNQPQHF
>TRBJ2-7|TRBD2|few|TRBV6-1|14
TGTGCCAGCAGTTCCGGGACTACAGCTTACGAGCAGTACTTC
CASSSGTTAYEQYF
>TRBJ2-2|.|few|TRBV12-5|14
TGTGCTAGTGGGCTCCGGGGGATTGGCGGGGAGCTGTTTTTT
CASGLRGIGGELFF
>TRBJ1-1|.|few|TRBV4-1|14
TGCGCCAGCAGCCAAGGTTACAGAAATACTGAAGCTTTCTTT
CASSQGYRNTEAFF
>TRBJ1-2|TRBD1|.|TRBV18|13
TGTGCCAGCTCAACCAGGGGGCGTGATGGCTACACCTTC
CASSTRGRDGYTF